The present entry profiles one T cell receptor beta chain with its context. Per the germline V gene, CDR1 is MGHRA and CDR2 is YSYEKL. The V gene lost 3 bases and the J gene lost 3 bases, with 14 bases spanning the gap. This CDR3 has 15 amino acids. This record comes from a study of CD8 T cells in Susac syndrome. After extraction with the RNeasy kit, roughly 0.5 to 1 ug of the RNA was reverse transcribed using random hexamers. TCRdb called the immunoSEQ multiplex PCR reads again in MiXCR, with one record for every CDR3 protein. Counted here are under 550,000 distinct CDR3 sequences, 85% to 90% occurring once; the ten biggest clones make up more than 0.09%. Negative isolation yielded the CD8+ and CD4+ T cells, while FACS enriched the TEMRA cells.

Sample: CD8+ T cells from PBMCs. The source is a human donor with multiple sclerosis. The chain is built from TRBV4-1 and TRBJ1-2; D is unclear. The DNA for the CDR3 is TGCGCCAGCAGCCACCTTCTCGGCGGAGACTATGGCTACACCTTC. This gives the protein CASSHLLGGDYGYTF.